This passage covers 22 T cell receptor beta chains from one sample sequenced in a study of shared clonotypes between healthy human individuals. Method: immunoSEQ multiplex PCR; TCRdb's copy keeps in-frame clones and lacks some. The data contain around 1.4 million clones, approximately 98.5% of them seen just once; the ten biggest clones take up 0.36%. Material: naive CD4+ T cells sorted from blood. Stated subset: CD45RA+ positively selected. The origin of the receptors is a young man in good health.

The chain combines TRBV29-1 with TRBJ2-7, with TRBD2 matching 8 bases. The V segment lost 4 bases and the J segment 5 bases; nucleotides outside the gene matches: 10. Germline lookup yields CDR1 SQVTM and CDR2 ANQGSEA. CDR3 length: 14 residues. CDR3 nucleotide sequence: TGCAGCGTTGGGGGCGTCCGGGGGGGGAACGAGCAGTACTTC. Its translation: CSVGGVRGGNEQYF.

The chain employs TRBV30 and TRBJ2-5, with 8 bases aligning to TRBD2. J gave up 5 bases and V 3 bases, and 8 bases lay outside the gene matches. CDR1 and CDR2 from the germline V gene are GTSNPN and SVGIG (reference sequence). The CDR3 spans 14 residues. CDR3 DNA: TGTGCCTGGAGCGTCGGACTAGCTGCGGAGACCCAGTACTTC. The encoded protein is CAWSVGLAAETQYF.

The DNA of the CDR3 is TGTGCCAGCAGCTTAAGGTCCAGGGCCGCTGGTGGGGAGCTGTTTTTT. The encoded protein is CASSLRSRAAGGELFF. V gene TRBV7-3 combines with J gene TRBJ2-2, with a tentative D call TRBD1 (5 bases). Trimming cost V 1 base and J 8 bases, with 17 bases left between them. This CDR3 has 16 residues. Germline CDR1 reads SGHTA; CDR2 reads FQGTGA.

This clone was picked up one time. This sequence joins TRBV6-6 and TRBJ2-1; 9 bases are a match to TRBD2. Per the germline V gene, CDR1 is MNHNY and CDR2 is SVGAGI (reference sequence). This CDR3 has 15 amino acids. The V and J ends lost 5 bases and 2 bases, in that order; junction bases with no gene match: 4. This chain's CDR3 is CASSHLAGTYNEQFF. The CDR3 region has the DNA TGTGCCAGCAGTCATCTAGCGGGAACCTACAATGAGCAGTTCTTC.

The chain uses TRBV7-2 and TRBJ2-2, with 7 positions matching TRBD1. There are 19 residues in the CDR3. Per germline, CDR1 SGHTA and CDR2 FQGNSA. V was clipped by 4 bases and J by 1 base; unmatched bases: 15. In nucleotides, the CDR3 is TGTGCCAGCAGCTCAGCCCCTTGGTCCGGACAGGTGAACACCGGGGAGCTGTTTTTT. Translated: CASSSAPWSGQVNTGELFF.

This chain uses TRBV15 with TRBJ2-5; D is ambiguous. From germline, CDR1 is LNHNV and CDR2 YYDKDF (reference sequence). The germline V and J ends were trimmed by 0 bases and 1 base, with 9 bases remaining between them. The CDR3 consists of 15 residues. The CDR3 DNA sequence: TGTGCCACCAGCAGAGAAATATTGGTCCAAGAGACCCAGTACTTC. Encoded protein: CATSREILVQETQYF.

V usage is TRBV6-5 and J usage is TRBJ2-7; the D gene is possibly TRBD1 (5 bases). Germline V CDR1 and CDR2: MNHEY, SVGAGI. Trimming cost V 4 bases and J 5 bases, with 15 bases left between them. The CDR3 covers 14 residues. CDR3 sequence reads: CASSSRQGPHEQYF. In DNA, the CDR3 is TGTGCCAGCAGTTCGCGGCAGGGCCCCCACGAGCAGTACTTC.

The rearrangement links TRBV18 to TRBJ1-1; a weak D match, TRBD1 (6 bases). V gave up 3 bases and J gave up 0 bases, with 17 bases separating them. The CDR3 runs 17 residues. CDR1 and CDR2 (germline): KGHSH, LQKENI. The CDR3 sequence is CASSPKLLQGMNTEAFF. DNA of the CDR3: TGTGCCAGCTCACCGAAGCTTCTACAGGGCATGAACACTGAAGCTTTCTTT.

This chain links TRBV12-5 with TRBJ2-1; no firm D call. CDR3 length: 12 residues. Trimming took off 5 bases at V and 8 bases at J, with 10 bases between the two ends. Per germline, CDR1 LGHNT and CDR2 FRNRAP. Here the CDR3 reads CASGLTVDEQFF. The DNA for the CDR3 is TGTGCTAGTGGTCTTACCGTCGATGAGCAGTTCTTC.

V gene TRBV28 combines with J gene TRBJ2-2; no reliable D call. The CDR3 consists of 12 residues. CDR1 and CDR2 from the germline V gene are MDHEN and SYDVKM. V lost 6 bases, J lost 6 bases, and 8 bases lay in between. CDR3 in amino acids: CASRNNPGELFF. In DNA, the CDR3 is TGTGCCAGCAGAAATAACCCCGGGGAGCTGTTTTTT.

V is TRBV7-3 and J is TRBJ2-1; TRBD2 matches at 8 bases. Germline V gene data show CDR1 as SGHTA and CDR2 as FQGTGA. V shed 3 bases and J 3 bases; nucleotides not matched to a gene: 7. The CDR3 consists of 16 residues. CDR3: CASSLSGREGYNEQFF. In DNA, the CDR3 is TGTGCCAGCAGCTTGTCAGGACGGGAGGGCTACAATGAGCAGTTCTTC. Full variable domain (remainder filled in from reference TRBV7-3 and TRBJ2-1): GAGVSQTPSNKVTEKGKYVELRCDPISGHTALYWYRQSLGQGPEFLIYFQGTGAADDSGLPNDRFFAVRPEGSVSTLKIQRTERGDSAVYLCASSLSGREGYNEQFFGPGTRLTVL.

This sequence joins TRBV25-1 and TRBJ1-1; D may be TRBD1 (5 bases). The CDR3 totals 15 residues. The germline gives CDR1 MGHDK, CDR2 SYGVNS. The V and J ends lost 1 base and 1 base respectively, with 10 bases between them. CDR3 sequence (DNA): TGTGCCAGCAGTGAATTGCGGGGACCGAACACTGAAGCTTTCTTT. This gives the protein CASSELRGPNTEAFF.

On this clone: The same CDR3 can be traced to other DNA sequences in this sample. This chain uses TRBV30 with TRBJ2-7; D not resolved. CDR1 is GTSNPN and CDR2 is SVGIG in the germline V gene (reference sequence). The V gene lost 1 base and the J gene lost 0 bases, with 7 bases spanning the gap. The CDR3 covers 13 residues. This CDR3 is CAWSGGSSYEQYF. The CDR3 DNA reads TGTGCCTGGAGTGGAGGCAGCTCCTACGAGCAGTACTTC.

With respect to this clone: The sample has other DNA sequences that encode this CDR3 too. The J gene is TRBJ2-5, the V gene TRBV7-2; D ambiguous. Trimming removed 1 base from V and 5 bases from J, with 5 bases in between. Germline assignment: CDR1 SGHTA and CDR2 FQGNSA. The CDR3 runs 12 residues. CDR3 residues: CASSLVRETQYF. The CDR3, as DNA: TGTGCCAGCAGCTTAGTGAGGGAGACCCAGTACTTC.

The chain links TRBV6-1 to TRBJ1-1, with D possibly TRBD1 on 5 matching bases. The CDR3 has 15 amino acids. The ends were cut back, 7 bases at V and 1 base at J, with 16 bases in the middle. CDR1 and CDR2 (germline): MNHNS, SASEGT. CDR3 protein: CASTSIYDRNTEAFF. DNA of the CDR3: TGTGCCAGCACCTCGATTTACGACAGGAACACTGAAGCTTTCTTT.

The chain uses TRBV5-1 and TRBJ2-1; unclear D gene. Trimming pared 4 bases from V and 5 bases from J, leaving 13 bases between. The CDR3 is made up of 14 amino acids. From germline, CDR1 is SGHRS and CDR2 YFSETQ. CDR3 coding DNA: TGCGCCAGCAGCCACTTAATCGGCGACAATGAGCAGTTCTTC. This gives the protein CASSHLIGDNEQFF.

The rearrangement uses TRBV6-5 and TRBJ2-3; possibly TRBD2 for D (5 bases). Trimming left V 6 bases short and J 4 bases short, with 11 bases between. This CDR3 region has 13 residues. The germline gives CDR1 MNHEY, CDR2 SVGAGI. This CDR3 reads CASSSQLADTQYF. Here the CDR3 DNA reads TGTGCCAGCAGCTCTCAACTAGCAGATACGCAGTATTTT.

V gene TRBV10-3 combines with J gene TRBJ2-1; TRBD2 agrees at 9 bases. There are 14 residues in the CDR3. V was pared by 10 bases and J by 0 bases, with 4 bases of the junction left unmatched. From germline, CDR1 is ENHRY and CDR2 SYGVKD. The CDR3 DNA follows: TGTGCCACCCTAGCGGGACTCTCCTACAATGAGCAGTTCTTC. Its protein product is CATLAGLSYNEQFF.

The rearrangement uses TRBV18 and TRBJ2-1; 10 bases are a match to TRBD1. The CDR3 covers 17 residues. Germline trimming cut 3 bases from V and 1 base from J; bases unmatched to any gene: 6. From germline, CDR1 is KGHSH and CDR2 LQKENI. DNA for the CDR3: TGTGCCAGCTCACCTGCGACAGGGGGCATTTCCTACAATGAGCAGTTCTTC. It translates to CASSPATGGISYNEQFF. The complete variable domain, with remaining parts taken from reference TRBV18 and TRBJ2-1, reads NAGVMQNPRHLVRRRGQEARLRCSPMKGHSHVYWYRQLPEEGLKFMVYLQKENIIDESGMPKERFSAEFPKEGPSILRIQQVVRGDSAAYFCASSPATGGISYNEQFFGPGTRLTVL.

This sequence joins TRBV15 and TRBJ2-7; D is uncertain. CDR1 is LNHNV and CDR2 is YYDKDF in the germline V gene (reference sequence). V dropped 5 bases and J dropped 4 bases, with 6 bases sitting between them. The length of the CDR3 is 11 residues. CDR3 DNA sequence: TGTGCCACCAGCGGGCTTTACGAGCAGTACTTC. Amino acids: CATSGLYEQYF.

The V call is TRBV19, the J call TRBJ2-3, with no clear D. This CDR3 spans 13 amino acids. Germline CDR1 reads LNHDA; CDR2 reads SQIVND (reference sequence). V lost 5 bases and J 0 bases, leaving 6 bases between the germline ends. The CDR3: CASSYQSTDTQYF. CDR3 nucleotides: TGTGCCAGTAGTTACCAAAGCACAGATACGCAGTATTTT.

The rearrangement links TRBV6-5 to TRBJ1-5, with unresolved D. The CDR3 covers 15 residues. The V and J ends lost 6 bases and 0 bases respectively, with 12 bases between them. The germline gives CDR1 MNHEY, CDR2 SVGAGI. The CDR3, as DNA: TGTGCCAGCAGAAGGACGGAACATAGCAATCAGCCCCAGCATTTT. This gives the protein CASRRTEHSNQPQHF.